These T cell receptor beta chains were read from a single sample in a study of T cell changes during pregnancy in multiple sclerosis. Generated by immunoSEQ multiplex PCR, the TCRdb table keeps only in-frame clones and is missing some. The repertoire holds 50,000 to 80,000 clones, with over 75% as singletons. Specimen: CD8+ T cells from peripheral blood mononuclear cells, collected before pregnancy. All receptors come from a female donor with multiple sclerosis, enrolled in a pregnancy study. CDR3s leave out the opening cysteine and the closing phenylalanine or tryptophan.

CDR3aa: ASSPRTSGGTYEQY
v_gene: TRBV9
j_gene: TRBJ2-7

CDR3aa: ASSLTDLNTEAF
v_gene: TRBV5-1
j_gene: TRBJ1-1

CDR3aa: ASSLAGQGAYEQY
v_gene: TRBV7-2
j_gene: TRBJ2-7

CDR3aa: ASSPIGRRGDTEAF
v_gene: TRBV13
j_gene: TRBJ1-1

CDR3aa: ASSLLTGTGIHEQY
v_gene: TRBV27
j_gene: TRBJ2-7

CDR3aa: ASSGTGPGTQPQH
v_gene: TRBV7-9
j_gene: TRBJ1-5

CDR3aa: SVAAGGGGELF
v_gene: TRBV29-1
j_gene: TRBJ2-2

CDR3aa: ASSPSGQRPVNTEAF
v_gene: TRBV18
j_gene: TRBJ1-1

CDR3aa: ASSVYSGGRNEQF
v_gene: TRBV9
j_gene: TRBJ2-1

CDR3aa: ASSAETGLYGYT
v_gene: TRBV4-1
j_gene: TRBJ1-2

CDR3aa: ASSLREHETQY
v_gene: TRBV4-1
j_gene: TRBJ2-5

CDR3aa: ATMGGSSNQPQH
v_gene: TRBV15
j_gene: TRBJ1-5

CDR3aa: ASSHTPSGTGVRGYT
v_gene: TRBV7-8
j_gene: TRBJ1-2

CDR3aa: ASSLGHVGPNNEQF
v_gene: TRBV7-8
j_gene: TRBJ2-1

CDR3aa: ASHLGVGDGYT
v_gene: TRBV5-4
j_gene: TRBJ1-2

CDR3aa: ASSQGVTEAF
v_gene: TRBV18
j_gene: TRBJ1-1

CDR3aa: ASSYSIQGLEQY
v_gene: TRBV6-5
j_gene: TRBJ2-7

CDR3aa: ASSSSLAGYDTGELF
v_gene: TRBV7-6
j_gene: TRBJ2-2

CDR3aa: AWQGQLRTEAF
v_gene: TRBV30
j_gene: TRBJ1-1

CDR3aa: ASSQGATEAF
v_gene: TRBV4-2
j_gene: TRBJ1-1

CDR3aa: ASSNPQGNYGYT
v_gene: TRBV19
j_gene: TRBJ1-2

CDR3aa: ASSQLPGQGYEQF
v_gene: TRBV4-1
j_gene: TRBJ2-1

CDR3aa: ATSGQGDEQY
v_gene: TRBV7-9
j_gene: TRBJ2-7

CDR3aa: ASSLDQPQH
v_gene: TRBV28
j_gene: TRBJ1-5

CDR3aa: ASSLPSGGETQY
v_gene: TRBV7-9
j_gene: TRBJ2-5

CDR3aa: ATSNNEGGALNEKLF
v_gene: TRBV15
j_gene: TRBJ1-4

CDR3aa: ASSKREVTSSYNEQF
v_gene: TRBV7-6
j_gene: TRBJ2-1

CDR3aa: SVEEAQLSTDTQY
v_gene: TRBV29-1
j_gene: TRBJ2-3

CDR3aa: AWISGGAGNEQF
v_gene: TRBV30
j_gene: TRBJ2-1

CDR3aa: ASSHWSAGGLNEQF
v_gene: TRBV7-3
j_gene: TRBJ2-1

CDR3aa: ASSHPRGSYSNQPQH
v_gene: TRBV5-8
j_gene: TRBJ1-5

CDR3aa: ASSPGSGGSPLH
v_gene: TRBV13
j_gene: TRBJ1-6

CDR3aa: ASSLRDSTYEQY
v_gene: TRBV27
j_gene: TRBJ2-7

CDR3aa: AISDLKRDTAYEQY
v_gene: TRBV10-3
j_gene: TRBJ2-7

CDR3aa: ASSETGYHTEAF
v_gene: TRBV25-1
j_gene: TRBJ1-1

CDR3aa: ASSRGPGTPPSYEQY
v_gene: TRBV21-1
j_gene: TRBJ2-7

CDR3aa: ASGFPETGELF
v_gene: TRBV12-5
j_gene: TRBJ2-2

CDR3aa: ASSWDRAGNTIY
v_gene: TRBV5-4
j_gene: TRBJ1-3

CDR3aa: SLTRGRRSTGELF
v_gene: TRBV29-1
j_gene: TRBJ2-2

CDR3aa: ASSRLMVGGEAF
v_gene: TRBV28
j_gene: TRBJ1-1

CDR3aa: ATPIPRDRTHEGYT
v_gene: TRBV27
j_gene: TRBJ1-2

CDR3aa: ASSPVRDISSGANVLT
v_gene: TRBV18
j_gene: TRBJ2-6

CDR3aa: ASSHFGGPETQY
v_gene: TRBV13
j_gene: TRBJ2-5

CDR3aa: ASSLADGNSYNEQF
v_gene: TRBV5-1
j_gene: TRBJ2-1

CDR3aa: ASSQVVEGTVYGYT
v_gene: TRBV4-1
j_gene: TRBJ1-2

CDR3aa: ATSSREVEQF
v_gene: TRBV15
j_gene: TRBJ2-1

CDR3aa: ASKQQDLYGYT
v_gene: TRBV27
j_gene: TRBJ1-2

CDR3aa: ASSSSGHEQY
v_gene: TRBV27
j_gene: TRBJ2-7

CDR3aa: ASSHPGQGNTGELF
v_gene: TRBV4-1
j_gene: TRBJ2-2

CDR3aa: ASSYPDSGEYQETQY
v_gene: TRBV7-8
j_gene: TRBJ2-5

CDR3aa: ASSLVGQGDEQF
v_gene: TRBV5-1
j_gene: TRBJ2-1